The source of this T cell receptor beta chain is a study of low-dose radiotherapy and immunotherapy resistance in tumors. The wider study: While receiving nivolumab 240 mg every two weeks, patients also received ipilimumab 1 mg/kg every six weeks, both intravenously. Each two-week cycle included intravenous cyclophosphamide 200 mg/m2, given one day before radiation and immunotherapy. From cycle 1 day 1, patients took oral aspirin 300 mg every day for four cycles.

The time point: before trial treatment. Treatment combined nivolumab, ipilimumab, aspirin, low-dose cyclophosphamide and low-dose radiotherapy in a dose-escalation trial. Alpha and beta chains were covered, as first-strand cDNA relied on TRAV- and TRBV-specific primers. Amplification of TCRs used a constant-region primer and V-primer adapter for roughly 20 PCR cycles. TCRdb ran MiXCR on the reads and lists one entry per CDR3 protein. The repertoire consists of almost 40,000 distinct CDR3 sequences, with roughly 28% occurring once and the leading ten covering around 3.5%. This clonotype was found many times. The CDR3 runs 18 residues. Trimming at V came to 0 bases and at J to 2 bases, leaving 9 bases not matched to a gene. CDR1 and CDR2 from the germline V gene are MNHNY and SVGAGI (reference sequence).

The TCR sequence derives from a male donor with gallbladder cancer. The sequences come from PBMCs, collected before treatment. The chain couples TRBV6-6 to TRBJ2-3; 9 bases map to TRBD1. The CDR3 nucleotides are TGTGCCAGCAGTTACTCTGGGACAGGGTCTGGGTCCACAGATACGCAGTATTTT. Residues: CASSYSGTGSGSTDTQYF.